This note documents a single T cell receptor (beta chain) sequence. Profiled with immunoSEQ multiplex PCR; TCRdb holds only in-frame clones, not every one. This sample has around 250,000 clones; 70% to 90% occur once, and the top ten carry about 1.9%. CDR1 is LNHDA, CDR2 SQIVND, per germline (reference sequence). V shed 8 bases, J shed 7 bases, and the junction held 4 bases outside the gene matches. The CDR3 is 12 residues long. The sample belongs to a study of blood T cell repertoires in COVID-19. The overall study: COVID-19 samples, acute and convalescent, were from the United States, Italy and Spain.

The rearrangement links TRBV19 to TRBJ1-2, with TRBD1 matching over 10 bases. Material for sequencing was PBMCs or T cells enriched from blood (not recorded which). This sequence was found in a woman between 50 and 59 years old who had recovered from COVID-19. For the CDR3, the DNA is TGTGCCAGTTGCGGACAGGGGGGTGGCTACACCTTC. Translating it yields CASCGQGGGYTF.